This TCR beta chain was found in a study of shared clonotypes between healthy human individuals. Study-wide results and caveats: Sampling was confined to blood; repertoires within tissues likely differ. Some naive CD4 clonotypes, around 5%, turned up in common across a handful of donors. Non-shared clonotypes were found to have lower generation probabilities than the clonotypes that were shared by all four of the sorted-subset donors.

The germline V gene has CDR1 SGHTA and CDR2 FQGNSA. The CDR3 is 12 amino acids. Note on this clone: As yet, its antigen is unknown. A read error may produce the germline difference seen at one junction end. The same CDR3 also results from other DNA sequences found in this sample.

Produced via immunoSEQ multiplex PCR; TCRdb's table is partial and in-frame only. The table records some 1 million clones, about 76% of them present only once. The chain employs TRBV7-2 and TRBJ1-1; D gene uncertain. Sequenced input: memory CD4+ T cells sorted from blood. Sample subset: CD45RA-negative fraction. The receptor was derived from a man aged 18 to 29 in good health. CDR3: CASSLFNTEAFF. In DNA form, the CDR3 reads TGCGCCAGCAGCTTATTTAACACTGAAGCTTTCTTT.